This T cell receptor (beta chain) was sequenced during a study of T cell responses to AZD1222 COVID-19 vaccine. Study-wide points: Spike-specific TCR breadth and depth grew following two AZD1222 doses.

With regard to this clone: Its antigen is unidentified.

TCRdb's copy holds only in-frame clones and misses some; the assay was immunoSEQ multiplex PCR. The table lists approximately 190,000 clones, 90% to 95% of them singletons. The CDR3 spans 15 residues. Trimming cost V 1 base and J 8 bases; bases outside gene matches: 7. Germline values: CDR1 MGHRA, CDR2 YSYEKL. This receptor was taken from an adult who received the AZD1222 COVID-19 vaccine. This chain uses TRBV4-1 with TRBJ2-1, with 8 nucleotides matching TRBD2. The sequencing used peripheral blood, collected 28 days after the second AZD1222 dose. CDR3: CASSQVGGAVDEQFF. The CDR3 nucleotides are TGCGCCAGCAGCCAAGTCGGGGGGGCTGTCGATGAGCAGTTCTTC.